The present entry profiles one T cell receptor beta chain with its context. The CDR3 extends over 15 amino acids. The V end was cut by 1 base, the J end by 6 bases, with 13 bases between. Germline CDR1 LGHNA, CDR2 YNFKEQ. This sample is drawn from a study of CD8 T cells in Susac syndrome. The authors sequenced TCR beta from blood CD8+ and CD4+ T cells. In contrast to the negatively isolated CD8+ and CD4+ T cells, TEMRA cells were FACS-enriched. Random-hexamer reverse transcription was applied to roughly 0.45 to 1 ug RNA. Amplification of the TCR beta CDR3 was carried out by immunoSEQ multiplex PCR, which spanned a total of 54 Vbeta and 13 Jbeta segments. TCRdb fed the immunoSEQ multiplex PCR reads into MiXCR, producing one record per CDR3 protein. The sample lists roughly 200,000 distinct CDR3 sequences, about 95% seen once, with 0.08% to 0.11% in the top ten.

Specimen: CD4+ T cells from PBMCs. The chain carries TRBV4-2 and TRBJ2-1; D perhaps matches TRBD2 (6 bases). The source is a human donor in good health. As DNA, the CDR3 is TGTGCCAGCAGCCAAGCCGAGGGACTTCCCAATGAGCAGTTCTTC. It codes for CASSQAEGLPNEQFF.